One and the same sample provided the 11 T cell receptor beta chains below, sequenced in a study of cytomegalovirus exposure and HLA in healthy donors. The PCR used 60 Vbeta and 13 Jbeta primers. TCRdb keeps only in-frame clones here, not all; method: immunoSEQ multiplex PCR. The sample holds around 100,000 clones. The sample taken for sequencing was PBMCs. Receptors were obtained from a man aged 45-65 years in good health and CMV-seronegative.

V gene TRBV4-3 combines with J gene TRBJ1-5, with 9 bases matching TRBD1. CDR3 length: 16 residues. From germline, CDR1 is LGHNA and CDR2 YSLEER. Trimming took 0 bases from V and 4 from J; bases not matched to a gene: 4. CDR3 region: CASSQDRGQGNQPQHF. Written as DNA, the CDR3 is TGCGCCAGCAGCCAAGATCGGGGACAGGGAAATCAGCCCCAGCATTTT.

The chain joins TRBV5-1 to TRBJ2-7; 7 nucleotides line up with TRBD2. This CDR3 is built from 14 residues. Germline V gene lookup returns CDR1 SGHRS and CDR2 YFSETQ. The V and J ends lost 0 bases and 2 bases, in that order; junction bases with no gene match: 2. The CDR3: CASSLVGGTYEQYF. In DNA form, the CDR3 reads TGCGCCAGCAGCTTGGTCGGGGGGACCTACGAGCAGTACTTC. Combining the CDR3 with reference TRBV5-1 and TRBJ2-7 gives the whole variable domain KAGVTQTPRYLIKTRGQQVTLSCSPISGHRSVSWYQQTPGQGLQFLFEYFSETQRNKGNFPGRFSGRQFSNSRSEMNVSTLELGDSALYLCASSLVGGTYEQYFGPGTRLTVT.

The rearrangement joins TRBV5-1 to TRBJ1-1, with 12 bases aligning to TRBD1. In germline, CDR1 is SGHRS, CDR2 YFSETQ. The CDR3 loop spans 14 amino acids. After removal of 0 bases from V and 10 bases from J, the junction contained 4 bases not matched to a gene. CDR3 region: CASSLEMGQGAAFF. The CDR3 DNA reads TGCGCCAGCAGCTTGGAGATGGGACAGGGGGCAGCTTTCTTT. Together with reference TRBV5-1 and TRBJ1-1, the CDR3 gives the full variable domain: KAGVTQTPRYLIKTRGQQVTLSCSPISGHRSVSWYQQTPGQGLQFLFEYFSETQRNKGNFPGRFSGRQFSNSRSEMNVSTLELGDSALYLCASSLEMGQGAAFFGQGTRLTVV.

This chain links TRBV4-3 with TRBJ1-5; D perhaps matches TRBD1 (6 bases). Germline V lookup: CDR1 LGHNA, CDR2 YSLEER. V lost 3 bases and J lost 4, with 19 bases in between. The CDR3 is made up of 17 amino acids. The CDR3 DNA follows: TGCGCCAGCAGCCACCACAAGGGGGAGGGGCATAATCAGCCCCAGCATTTT. The encoded protein is CASSHHKGEGHNQPQHF.

CDR3 sequence reads: CASRGDRGPLYEQYF. The CDR3 region has the DNA TGTGCCAGCAGAGGAGACAGGGGCCCTCTCTACGAGCAGTACTTC. The V and J genes are TRBV2 and TRBJ2-7; 8 bases agree with TRBD1. Germline V gives CDR1 SNHLY, CDR2 FYNNEI. Germline trimming cut 6 bases from V and 3 bases from J; bases unmatched to any gene: 10. The CDR3 loop spans 15 amino acids.

The chain links TRBV4-1 to TRBJ2-1, with D possibly being TRBD1 (6 bases). V was cut by 2 bases and J by 9 bases, with 11 bases left in between. The CDR3 runs 13 residues. Germline assignment: CDR1 MGHRA and CDR2 YSYEKL. CDR3 DNA sequence: TGCGCCAGCAGCCAAACTCAGGGGACTGAGCAGTTCTTC. It yields the protein CASSQTQGTEQFF.

This chain uses TRBV27 with TRBJ1-2; a weak D match, TRBD1 (6 bases). CDR1 and CDR2 (germline): MNHEY, SMNVEV (reference sequence). This CDR3 contains 15 residues. The germline V and J ends were trimmed by 8 bases and 4 bases, with 20 bases remaining between them. The CDR3 spells CASGPWGRRAYGYTF. CDR3 sequence (DNA): TGTGCCAGCGGACCGTGGGGGCGTAGAGCCTATGGCTACACCTTC.

The V gene is TRBV2, the J gene TRBJ2-7; D is perhaps TRBD2 (7 bases). CDR1 is SNHLY, CDR2 FYNNEI, per germline. With 7 bases removed from V and 0 bases from J, the gap between germline ends came to 19 bases. The CDR3 loop spans 16 amino acids. The CDR3 reads CASIVGGGRSSYEQYF. The CDR3 region has the DNA TGTGCCAGCATCGTAGGGGGGGGCAGAAGCTCCTACGAGCAGTACTTC.

The chain recombines TRBV12-5 with TRBJ2-5; weak D call: TRBD2 (6 bases). Trimming stripped 3 bases from V and 2 bases from J, with 13 bases between. The CDR3 extends over 15 amino acids. Germline V gene lookup returns CDR1 LGHNT and CDR2 FRNRAP. CDR3 DNA sequence: TGTGCTAGTGGTTTCGGGACTGAATTACAAGAGACCCAGTACTTC. Protein product: CASGFGTELQETQYF.

J is TRBJ2-7 and V is TRBV4-1; D uncertain. Germline assignment: CDR1 MGHRA and CDR2 YSYEKL. There are 14 residues in the CDR3. V was clipped by 0 bases and J by 2 bases, with 8 bases between them. In DNA form, the CDR3 reads TGCGCCAGCAGCCAAGACAGCAGCGCCTACGAGCAGTACTTC. Amino acid sequence: CASSQDSSAYEQYF.

V usage is TRBV5-4 and J usage is TRBJ2-1; the D is unclear. Trimming took 5 bases from V and 1 from J, leaving 13 bases between them. This CDR3 is 15 amino acids long. Germline V gives CDR1 SGHNT, CDR2 YYREEE (reference sequence). CDR3 protein: CASSPTTGSYNEQFF. The CDR3 nucleotides read TGTGCCAGCAGTCCTACCACCGGGTCCTACAATGAGCAGTTCTTC. The full variable domain, rest sourced from reference TRBV5-4 and TRBJ2-1, is ETGVTQSPTHLIKTRGQQVTLRCSSQSGHNTVSWYQQALGQGPQFIFQYYREEENGRGNFPPRFSGLQFPNYSSELNVNALELDDSALYLCASSPTTGSYNEQFFGPGTRLTVL.